The 23 T cell receptor beta chains reported below all come from one sample, sequenced in a study of blood T cell repertoires in COVID-19. Only in-frame clones appear in the TCRdb table, and some are missing; sequencing was by immunoSEQ multiplex PCR. The sample consists of about 270,000 clones, 91% of them appearing once. The sample taken for sequencing was peripheral blood. These receptors originate from a person between 18 and 30 years old with COVID-19, enrolled during active disease.

The chain carries TRBV27 and TRBJ2-3; TRBD2 matches at 8 bases. After removal of 4 bases from V and 4 bases from J, the junction contained 16 bases not matched to a gene. From germline, CDR1 is MNHEY and CDR2 SMNVEV (reference sequence). CDR3 length: 18 residues. The CDR3 spells CASSSAFGAGVAPDTQYF. DNA for the CDR3: TGTGCCAGCAGTTCCGCGTTTGGAGCGGGAGTTGCCCCAGATACGCAGTATTTT.

The CDR3 region has the DNA TGTGCCAGCAGCAGACTAGCGGGAGGCGAGCAGTACTTC. Its protein product is CASSRLAGGEQYF. The V and J genes are TRBV6-5 and TRBJ2-7; 13 positions agree with TRBD2. From germline, CDR1 is MNHEY and CDR2 SVGAGI. CDR3 size: 13 residues. The V gene end was trimmed by 6 bases and the J gene end by 6 bases; junction bases not matched to a gene: 2.

V and J are TRBV6-5 and TRBJ1-2; D might be TRBD1 (6 bases). CDR1 and CDR2 from the germline V gene are MNHEY and SVGAGI. The germline V and J ends were trimmed by 0 bases and 1 base, with 12 bases remaining between them. The CDR3 is 16 amino acids. For the CDR3, the DNA is TGTGCCAGCAGTTACTCCCAGGGGACTAGTAACTATGGCTACACCTTC. Encoded protein: CASSYSQGTSNYGYTF.

The chain combines TRBV24-1 with TRBJ2-6, with no clear D. CDR1 is KGHDR and CDR2 is SFDVKD in the germline V gene. CDR3 length: 16 amino acids. Trimming pared 4 bases from V and 0 bases from J, leaving 9 bases between. DNA of the CDR3: TGTGCCACCAGTGAAGATAGAGGCTCTGGGGCCAACGTCCTGACTTTC. It yields the protein CATSEDRGSGANVLTF.

This clone has just a few counts. The chain joins TRBV6-2 or TRBV6-3 to TRBJ2-5, with 7 bases lining up with TRBD2. Per the germline V gene, CDR1 is MNHEY and CDR2 is SVGEGT. This CDR3 is 13 amino acids long. The V gene end was trimmed by 6 bases and the J gene end by 3 bases; junction bases not matched to a gene: 4. The CDR3 region is CASSPGGEETQYF. CDR3 bases: TGTGCCAGCAGCCCTGGGGGGGAAGAGACCCAGTACTTC.

The rearrangement links TRBV5-6 to TRBJ2-1; 11 nucleotides agree with TRBD2. Germline CDR1 and CDR2: SGHDT and YYEEEE. This CDR3 comprises 17 residues. V shed 0 bases, J shed 9 bases, and the junction held 11 bases outside the gene matches. As DNA, the CDR3 is TGTGCCAGCAGCTTGGAACCTGGACTAGCGGGTACCGGTGAGCAGTTCTTC. Its protein is CASSLEPGLAGTGEQFF.

The chain combines TRBV5-1 with TRBJ2-1, with 14 bases that match TRBD2. Germline V CDR1 and CDR2: SGHRS, YFSETQ. This CDR3 has 18 amino acids. The ends lost 0 bases at V and 7 bases at J; junction bases unmatched: 9. The CDR3 DNA follows: TGCGCCAGCAGCTTGGGACTAGCGGGAGGGACGATTCGAAATGAGCAGTTCTTC. Translation gives CASSLGLAGGTIRNEQFF.

This chain connects TRBV5-1 to TRBJ1-4, with 7 positions matching TRBD1. Looked up from germline, CDR1 is SGHRS and CDR2 is YFSETQ. The CDR3 covers 15 residues. The junction had 2 bases not matched to a gene; V was cut back by 0 bases and J by 3 bases. As DNA, the CDR3 is TGCGCCAGCAGCTTGGCGGGGACAGCTAATGAAAAACTGTTTTTT. Protein product: CASSLAGTANEKLFF. The variable domain in full, completed from reference TRBV5-1 and TRBJ1-4, reads KAGVTQTPRYLIKTRGQQVTLSCSPISGHRSVSWYQQTPGQGLQFLFEYFSETQRNKGNFPGRFSGRQFSNSRSEMNVSTLELGDSALYLCASSLAGTANEKLFFGSGTQLSVL.

This chain connects TRBV15 to TRBJ2-1; 15 nucleotides align to TRBD2. Germline CDR1 LNHNV, CDR2 YYDKDF (reference sequence). V shed 7 bases, J shed 6 bases, and the junction held 1 base outside the gene matches. The CDR3 runs 14 residues. CDR3 amino acids: CATMGLAGGNEQFF. The CDR3 DNA reads TGTGCCACCATGGGACTAGCGGGAGGCAATGAGCAGTTCTTC.

The chain links TRBV28 to TRBJ1-2; 7 bases align to TRBD1. The V and J ends lost 7 bases and 8 bases, in that order; junction bases with no gene match: 7. Per the germline V gene, CDR1 is MDHEN and CDR2 is SYDVKM. This CDR3 contains 12 residues. The CDR3 region is CASTFSGGGYTF. In DNA, the CDR3 is TGTGCCAGCACCTTCTCAGGGGGAGGCTACACCTTC.

This sequence joins TRBV9 and TRBJ2-5; D is uncertain. The germline gives CDR1 SGDLS, CDR2 YYNGEE. CDR3 length: 16 amino acids. V was pared by 2 bases and J by 5 bases, with 19 bases between. The CDR3 coding sequence is TGTGCCAGCAGCGTTACCCCCTTGGGCCCCGGCGAGACCCAGTACTTC. Protein product: CASSVTPLGPGETQYF.

V gene TRBV6-2 or TRBV6-3 combines with J gene TRBJ2-1; a weak D match, TRBD2 (6 bases). CDR1 and CDR2 (germline): MNHEY, SVGEGT. This CDR3 has 12 residues. The V and J ends lost 5 bases and 12 bases respectively, with 14 bases between them. DNA of the CDR3: TGTGCCAGCAGTCTCCCCGGGAGTGGGCAGTTCTTC. This encodes CASSLPGSGQFF.

The table lists this clone with a count of one. This sequence joins TRBV28 and TRBJ2-1; 9 nucleotides line up with TRBD1. Trimming cost V 6 bases and J 3 bases; bases outside gene matches: 6. CDR1 and CDR2 from the germline V gene are MDHEN and SYDVKM. CDR3 length: 15 residues. The CDR3, as DNA: TGTGCCAGCAGCCCTGGGACAGGGAACTACAATGAGCAGTTCTTC. Protein sequence: CASSPGTGNYNEQFF.

On this clone: Additional DNA sequences in this sample encode the identical CDR3. The gene calls are TRBV28 and TRBJ1-1; perhaps TRBD1 as D (6 bases). From germline, CDR1 is MDHEN and CDR2 SYDVKM. V lost 3 bases, J lost 4 bases, and 12 bases lay in between. The CDR3 is 14 residues long. In nucleotides, the CDR3 is TGTGCCAGCAGTTTTAGCAGGGGCGGCACTGAAGCTTTCTTT. Its translation: CASSFSRGGTEAFF.

The V call is TRBV9, the J call TRBJ2-2, with D maybe TRBD1 (6 bases). Trimming took off 4 bases at V and 3 bases at J, with 13 bases between the two ends. Germline lookup yields CDR1 SGDLS and CDR2 YYNGEE. This CDR3 is 15 amino acids long. The CDR3, as DNA: TGTGCCAGCAGCCCTGGGGGCCTTTACACCGGGGAGCTGTTTTTT. Encoded protein: CASSPGGLYTGELFF.

The chain uses TRBV28 and TRBJ1-2, with 7 bases matching TRBD1. The CDR3 has 14 residues. V shed 5 bases and J 3 bases; nucleotides not matched to a gene: 6. Germline CDR1 reads MDHEN; CDR2 reads SYDVKM. The CDR3 DNA sequence: TGTGCCAGCAGTCCCAGGGGGGTCGACTATGGCTACACCTTC. Protein: CASSPRGVDYGYTF.

The V gene is TRBV5-5, the J gene TRBJ2-5, with D unclear. This CDR3 region has 13 residues. The V gene lost 1 base and the J gene lost 5 bases, with 9 bases spanning the gap. Germline CDR1 SGHKS, CDR2 YYEKEE (reference sequence). CDR3 bases: TGTGCCAGCAGCTTGTATAGTGTTGAGACCCAGTACTTC. This encodes CASSLYSVETQYF.

Note on this clone: The junction does not match germline at one end; this may be a read error. The rearrangement links TRBV29-1 to TRBJ2-7, with 10 bases identical to TRBD1. The CDR3 has 15 residues. Germline assignment: CDR1 SQVTM and CDR2 ANQGSEA. The CDR3 nucleotides are TGCAGCGTCGAAGCTGTGGACAGGGGGGCCTACGAGCAGTACTTC. It encodes CSVEAVDRGAYEQYF.

This chain uses TRBV24-1 with TRBJ2-3; tentative D call: TRBD2 (6 bases). V shed 6 bases and J shed 6 bases, with 12 bases lying between them. Germline V CDR1 and CDR2: KGHDR, SFDVKD. CDR3 length: 13 residues. The CDR3 DNA follows: TGTGCCACCAGTCGGGAGTTTACCGATACGCAGTATTTT. Amino acids: CATSREFTDTQYF.

The V gene is TRBV19, the J gene TRBJ2-1; D is uncertain. Trimming removed 0 bases from V and 3 bases from J, with 3 bases in between. Germline CDR1 reads LNHDA; CDR2 reads SQIVND (reference sequence). The CDR3 has 13 residues. The CDR3 sequence is CASSIDNYNEQFF. The CDR3 bases are TGTGCCAGTAGTATAGATAACTACAATGAGCAGTTCTTC.

The J gene is TRBJ1-2, the V gene TRBV4-2; D is perhaps TRBD1 (5 bases). The CDR3 is 15 amino acids. Deletions cut 0 bases from V and 8 bases from J, with 16 bases between. From germline, CDR1 is LGHNA and CDR2 YNFKEQ. CDR3 sequence: CASSQDEQAVEGYTF. Here the CDR3 DNA reads TGTGCCAGCAGCCAAGATGAACAGGCCGTGGAGGGCTACACCTTC.

V is TRBV28 and J is TRBJ2-5; the match to TRBD2 covers 7 bases. Unmatched junction bases numbered 7, after V lost 8 bases and J lost 4 bases. The CDR3 totals 13 residues. Germline V gene data show CDR1 as MDHEN and CDR2 as SYDVKM. CDR3 sequence: CASDAGVGETQYF. CDR3 DNA sequence: TGTGCCAGCGACGCGGGGGTGGGAGAGACCCAGTACTTC.

The rearrangement joins TRBV11-2 to TRBJ1-2; D is perhaps TRBD1 (5 bases). V lost 1 base and J lost 4, with 16 bases in between. This CDR3 region has 16 residues. CDR1 and CDR2 (germline): SGHAT, FQNNGV. CDR3 protein: CASSLVVWWGPYGYTF. DNA for the CDR3: TGTGCCAGCAGCTTAGTAGTCTGGTGGGGCCCCTATGGCTACACCTTC.